This T cell receptor (beta chain) was identified in a study of blood T cell repertoires in COVID-19. Study information: Samples came from the United States, Italy and Spain, spanning acute and convalescent COVID-19. Sample material is recorded as cDNA or gDNA derived from T cells, B-cell-depleted T cells, or PBMCs.

The authors' processing: How many nucleated cells were present was estimated from reference gene primer amplification. Measured with immunoSEQ multiplex PCR; TCRdb has only the in-frame clones, and not every one. That table is the source of V, J and clone size, and D and trimming were worked out from the DNA. Among some 200,000 clones listed, roughly 92% were seen once. The Seattle site enrolled patients during active infection and followed them longitudinally. The CDR3 contains 14 residues. The V gene lost 4 bases and the J gene lost 3 bases, with 9 bases spanning the gap. Germline loops: CDR1 LNHNV, CDR2 YYDKDF (reference sequence).

The sample was peripheral blood. J is TRBJ2-2 and V is TRBV15; D possibly corresponds to TRBD2 (6 bases). The clonotype comes from a man aged 25-45 years with COVID-19, enrolled during active disease. The CDR3 loop is CATSKGGDTGELFF. CDR3 in DNA: TGTGCCACCAGCAAGGGAGGTGACACCGGGGAGCTGTTTTTT.